The rows below give T cell receptor beta chains drawn from one sample of a study of T cell responses to AZD1222 COVID-19 vaccine. Only in-frame clones appear in the TCRdb table, and some are missing; sequencing was by immunoSEQ multiplex PCR. This table holds nearly 110,000 clones, 75% to 90% found once. Specimen: peripheral blood, collected on day 0 of AZD1222 vaccination. These receptors were collected from an adult in good health. Both conserved end residues are part of each CDR3. D genes are given only for firm matches. The size entry is marked missing in some rows and otherwise reads once, few, many or a size class.

d_gene,v_gene,len,j_gene,abundance,CDR3nt,CDR3aa
NA,TRBV6-5,14,TRBJ1-1,NA,TGTGCCAGCAGTTCGAGGGAAGGGGACACTGAAGCTTTCTTT,CASSSREGDTEAFF
TRBD1,TRBV6-5,14,TRBJ1-2,NA,TGTGCCAGCAGTATGACGGGACAGATCTATGGCTACACCTTC,CASSMTGQIYGYTF
TRBD2,TRBV27,17,TRBJ2-1,NA,TGTGCCAGCAGCCATCCAGCGGGAGGGTACTCCTACAATGAGCAGTTCTTC,CASSHPAGGYSYNEQFF
NA,TRBV3-1/TRBV3-2,12,TRBJ1-6,NA,TGTGCCAGCAGCCAAGCAGGCTCACCCCTCCACTTT,CASSQAGSPLHF
NA,TRBV19,13,TRBJ1-1,NA,TGTGCCAGTAGTATAGGAGGGACCACTGAAGCTTTCTTT,CASSIGGTTEAFF
TRBD1,TRBV20-1,11,TRBJ1-1,few,TGCAGTGCTAGAGATCTCAGGGGGACTTTCTTT,CSARDLRGTFF
NA,TRBV27,13,TRBJ1-3,NA,TGTGCCAGCAGTTCCCGTCGGGGAAACACCATATATTTT,CASSSRRGNTIYF
NA,TRBV7-2,15,TRBJ2-5,NA,TGTGCCAGCAGCCCGCGGGACTCCCCGGGGGAGACCCAGTACTTC,CASSPRDSPGETQYF
NA,TRBV7-3,14,TRBJ1-2,NA,TGTGCCAGCAGCCCTGGGGGTGCTAACTATGGCTACACCTTC,CASSPGGANYGYTF
NA,TRBV27,15,TRBJ2-5,NA,TGTGCCAGCAGTTCCCAACAGGGGGGGAGGGAGACCCAGTACTTC,CASSSQQGGRETQYF
NA,TRBV5-1,16,TRBJ2-2,NA,TGCGCCAGCAGCTCCCGGCGGCTAGAGAACACCGGGGAGCTGTTTTTT,CASSSRRLENTGELFF
NA,TRBV29-1,13,TRBJ1-1,NA,TGCAGCGTTGAAGATCCCGTCGCAATGAAAGCTTTCTTT,CSVEDPVAMKAFF
TRBD2,TRBV9,15,TRBJ2-7,NA,TGTGCCAGCAGCGTGTGGGGACTAGCGGGAGATGAGCAGTACTTC,CASSVWGLAGDEQYF
TRBD2,TRBV15,15,TRBJ2-5,NA,TGTGCCACCAGCAGCCGACTAGCCTCGGGTCAGGCCCAGTACTTC,CATSSRLASGQAQYF
NA,TRBV6-1,16,TRBJ1-6,NA,TGTGCCAGCAGTGAAGGCGCGGCGGGTTATAATTCACCCCTCCACTTT,CASSEGAAGYNSPLHF
NA,TRBV6-5,13,TRBJ1-2,NA,TGTGCCAGCAGTTCATCAGGGACCTATGGCTACACCTTC,CASSSSGTYGYTF
NA,TRBV3-1/TRBV3-2,14,TRBJ2-2,NA,TGTGCCAGCAGCCAAGATCTGAACACCGGGGAGCTGTTTTTT,CASSQDLNTGELFF
NA,TRBV6-5,14,TRBJ1-2,NA,TGTGCCAGCACCCTACCTCGGGCGTTCTATGGCTACACCTTC,CASTLPRAFYGYTF
TRBD1,TRBV6-5,16,TRBJ1-2,NA,TGTGCCAGCAGTTACTTACCGACAGGGGGTAACTATGGCTACACCTTC,CASSYLPTGGNYGYTF
NA,TRBV21-1,13,TRBJ1-5,NA,TGTGCCAGCAGCTACGTCGGCAATCAGCCCCAGCATTTT,CASSYVGNQPQHF
NA,TRBV29-1,15,TRBJ2-4,NA,TGCAGCGTTGAAGGGGTCGGCCTAGCCAAAAACATTCAGTACTTC,CSVEGVGLAKNIQYF
NA,TRBV5-6,16,TRBJ1-6,few,TGTGCCAGCAGCCAACCTGGGGCAGGGGTGGATTCACCCCTCCACTTT,CASSQPGAGVDSPLHF
NA,TRBV15,14,TRBJ2-3,NA,TGTGCCACCAGCAGAGCTCAGTCCACAGATACGCAGTATTTT,CATSRAQSTDTQYF
NA,TRBV12-3/TRBV12-4,12,TRBJ1-2,NA,TGTGCCAGCAGTGGACAGTCGCATGGCTACACCTTC,CASSGQSHGYTF
NA,TRBV11-2,12,TRBJ2-7,NA,TGTGCCAGCAGCCCCCGGCTGTCCGAGCAGTACTTC,CASSPRLSEQYF
NA,TRBV7-3,13,TRBJ1-1,NA,TGTGCCAGCAGCTTAAGGATGAGCACTGAAGCTTTCTTT,CASSLRMSTEAFF
TRBD2,TRBV9,14,TRBJ2-7,NA,TGTGCCAGCAGCCTGACTAGCGGGAATGACGAGCAGTACTTC,CASSLTSGNDEQYF
NA,TRBV15,16,TRBJ2-7,NA,TGTGCCACCAGCAGAGATCTCGTGGGAGCGGGCTACGAGCAGTACTTC,CATSRDLVGAGYEQYF
TRBD1,TRBV19,14,TRBJ1-1,NA,TGTGCCAGTAGTTCGACAGGGGGAACGGGTGAAGCTTTCTTT,CASSSTGGTGEAFF
NA,TRBV15,15,TRBJ2-7,NA,TGTGCCACCAGCAGCAGACCCAGGAGCTCCTACGAGCAGTACTTC,CATSSRPRSSYEQYF
NA,TRBV2,13,TRBJ2-7,NA,TGTGCCAGCAGTGAAGTCTTAACCTACGAGCAGTACTTC,CASSEVLTYEQYF
NA,TRBV2,14,TRBJ1-1,NA,TGTGCCAGCAGGGAATTTGCAGGCCTATCTGAAGCTTTCTTT,CASREFAGLSEAFF
NA,TRBV2,12,TRBJ2-3,NA,TGTGCCAGCAAGCTTTTCACAGATACGCAGTATTTT,CASKLFTDTQYF
NA,TRBV16,15,TRBJ2-3,NA,TGTGCCAGCAGCCAATCGTCCATACCCACAGATACGCAGTATTTT,CASSQSSIPTDTQYF
NA,TRBV12-5,14,TRBJ2-3,few,TGTGCTAGTGGTTACGGCAGAACCACAGATACGCAGTATTTT,CASGYGRTTDTQYF
TRBD2,TRBV6-5,15,TRBJ2-1,NA,TGTGCCAGCATCTCCGGGACTAGCAGGCACAATGAGCAGTTCTTC,CASISGTSRHNEQFF
TRBD2,TRBV10-2,15,TRBJ2-2,NA,TGCGCCAGCCGGGGAGGCGGGAGCAATACCGGGGAGCTGTTTTTT,CASRGGGSNTGELFF
NA,TRBV5-1,14,TRBJ1-1,NA,TGCGCCAGCAGCTTGGCCCAGGGGAACACTGAAGCTTTCTTT,CASSLAQGNTEAFF
NA,TRBV7-2,15,TRBJ1-6,NA,TGTGCCAGCAGCTTAGGAGGGGCCCGGCCTTCACCCCTCCACTTT,CASSLGGARPSPLHF
TRBD2,TRBV6-5,15,TRBJ2-7,NA,TGTGCCAGCAGTTACCGAATTTGGGGGGGCTACGAGCAGTACTTC,CASSYRIWGGYEQYF
NA,TRBV29-1,12,TRBJ2-1,NA,TGCAGCGGCGGGGATTTGGGCAATGAGCAGTTCTTC,CSGGDLGNEQFF
NA,TRBV27,14,TRBJ2-1,once,TGTGCCAGCAGTTTTTTTCGATCCTACAATGAGCAGTTCTTC,CASSFFRSYNEQFF
NA,TRBV6-2/TRBV6-3,16,TRBJ1-1,NA,TGTGCCAGCAGTTACTCGTTTGGTCGAATGAACACTGAAGCTTTCTTT,CASSYSFGRMNTEAFF
NA,TRBV5-1,14,TRBJ1-2,NA,TGCGCCAGCAGCCTCACAAACCAGGGTTATGGCTACACCTTC,CASSLTNQGYGYTF
NA,TRBV20-1,11,TRBJ1-1,NA,TGCAGTGCCCTCTCTCTTGGGGAAGCTTTCTTT,CSALSLGEAFF
NA,TRBV5-1,15,TRBJ1-5,NA,TGCGCCAGCAGCTTGGTGGGGGCGAGCAATCAGCCCCAGCATTTT,CASSLVGASNQPQHF
NA,TRBV4-1,12,TRBJ2-3,NA,TGCGCCAGCAGCGGATTACTAGTAACGCAGTATTTT,CASSGLLVTQYF
TRBD2,TRBV7-2,15,TRBJ2-7,NA,TGTGCCAGCAGCTTGATAAGCGGGAGCTCCTACGAGCAGTACTTC,CASSLISGSSYEQYF
TRBD1,TRBV24-1,16,TRBJ2-4,NA,TGTGCCACCAGTGGTCGGACAGGCTCCCTAGAAAACATTCAGTACTTC,CATSGRTGSLENIQYF
NA,TRBV7-9,13,TRBJ1-1,NA,TGTGCCAGCAGCTTACAGGGTTACACTGAAGCTTTCTTT,CASSLQGYTEAFF
NA,TRBV2,15,TRBJ2-2,NA,TGTGCCAGCAGTGACCGGGGGGCCCTTTCCGGGGAGCTGTTTTTT,CASSDRGALSGELFF
NA,TRBV19,14,TRBJ1-3,NA,TGTGCCAGTATCCCGACAGTCTCTGGAAACACCATATATTTT,CASIPTVSGNTIYF